The 30 T cell receptor beta chains below come from one sample, sequenced in a study of Tregs in tolerant kidney transplant recipients. Data came from immunoSEQ multiplex PCR; TCRdb stores just in-frame clones and leaves some out. Among 92,000 or so clones, approximately 94% were seen once, and the ten largest hold roughly 5%. Sequences were obtained from CD8+ T cells from blood. These receptors originate from a human donor in good health.

The rearrangement joins TRBV27 to TRBJ1-6; D gene unclear. The V end lost 0 bases, the J end lost 0 bases, and 3 bases lay between the germline ends. CDR3 size: 15 residues. Germline V CDR1 and CDR2: MNHEY, SMNVEV (reference sequence). The CDR3 coding sequence is TGTGCCAGCAGTTTATCCGGCTCCTATAATTCACCCCTCCACTTT. It is translated as CASSLSGSYNSPLHF.

The chain uses TRBV9 and TRBJ2-6; 8 bases line up with TRBD1. The junction had 9 bases not matched to a gene; V was cut back by 0 bases and J by 4 bases. CDR3 length equals 18 residues. Germline V gives CDR1 SGDLS, CDR2 YYNGEE. The CDR3 DNA is TGTGCCAGCAGCGTAGCTGGAGGACAGGGTTCAGGGGCCAACGTCCTGACTTTC. Its translation is CASSVAGGQGSGANVLTF.

This chain joins TRBV27 and TRBJ2-1, with D possibly being TRBD1 (5 bases). From germline, CDR1 is MNHEY and CDR2 SMNVEV (reference sequence). The CDR3 length is 14 residues. Trimming stripped 5 bases from V and 10 bases from J, with 18 bases between. The chain's CDR3 is CASSPRNLRGEQFF. Here the CDR3 DNA reads TGTGCCAGCAGTCCACGAAACCTTAGGGGCGAGCAGTTCTTC.

The chain joins TRBV25-1 to TRBJ2-1; D is perhaps TRBD1 (6 bases). The CDR3 consists of 15 residues. Germline lookup yields CDR1 MGHDK and CDR2 SYGVNS. The V and J ends lost 6 bases and 6 bases respectively, with 18 bases between them. Here the CDR3 reads CASSGGQGISNEQFF. DNA of the CDR3: TGTGCCAGCAGCGGCGGGCAGGGGATCAGCAATGAGCAGTTCTTC.

The CDR3 region is CAWSPWTGASYEQYF. CDR3 coding DNA: TGTGCCTGGAGCCCATGGACCGGCGCCTCCTACGAGCAGTACTTC. The gene calls are TRBV30 and TRBJ2-7; unclear D gene. The V end was cut by 3 bases, the J end by 0 bases, with 15 bases between. The CDR3 covers 15 residues. Germline V gene sequence: CDR1 GTSNPN, CDR2 SVGIG (reference sequence).

The chain carries TRBV9 and TRBJ2-1; TRBD2 aligns across 7 bases. Trimming removed 2 bases from V and 7 bases from J; junction bases left unmatched: 9. This CDR3 has 15 amino acids. CDR1 SGDLS and CDR2 YYNGEE come from the germline V gene. The CDR3 spells CASSVSLAAANEQFF. CDR3 nucleotides: TGTGCCAGCAGCGTTTCCCTAGCGGCGGCAAATGAGCAGTTCTTC.

The table lists this clone with a count of one. The CDR3 is CASSSSINSNYGYTF. The CDR3 bases are TGTGCCAGCAGTTCTTCAATCAACTCTAACTATGGCTACACCTTC. The chain employs TRBV9 and TRBJ1-2; D is uncertain. Trimming removed 5 bases at V and 0 bases at J, with 14 bases between. CDR3 length equals 15 residues. Per germline, CDR1 SGDLS and CDR2 YYNGEE. The whole variable domain, remainder taken from reference TRBV9 and TRBJ1-2, is DSGVTQTPKHLITATGQRVTLRCSPRSGDLSVYWYQQSLDQGLQFLIQYYNGEERAKGNILERFSAQQFPDLHSELNLSSLELGDSALYFCASSSSINSNYGYTFGSGTRLTVV.

V usage is TRBV7-8 and J usage is TRBJ1-2; 7 bases line up with TRBD1. The CDR3 contains 16 residues. With 3 bases clipped from V and 4 bases from J, the junction kept 11 bases outside the gene matches. Germline V gives CDR1 SGHVS, CDR2 FQNEAQ. CDR3 DNA sequence: TGTGCCAGCAGCTTGCCCTCCGAACGGGACAGCTATGGCTACACCTTC. This gives the protein CASSLPSERDSYGYTF.

As regards this clone: The sample contains more than one DNA sequence encoding this CDR3. The chain uses TRBV5-6 and TRBJ2-7, with D hard to call. The germline CDR1 and CDR2 sequences are SGHDT and YYEEEE. The CDR3 length is 12 residues. V was cut by 0 bases and J by 2 bases, with 3 bases left in between. CDR3 sequence: CASSLGTYEQYF. CDR3 DNA: TGTGCCAGCAGCTTGGGGACCTACGAGCAGTACTTC.

This clone showed up just once. The genes are TRBV25-1 and TRBJ2-5; TRBD1 matches 9 bases. The CDR3 has 17 residues. V gave up 4 bases and J gave up 5 bases; unmatched junction bases: 14. Per the germline V gene, CDR1 is MGHDK and CDR2 is SYGVNS. In nucleotides, the CDR3 is TGTGCCAGCAGTGCCACTTTCCGGGACAGGGATCGGGAGACCCAGTACTTC. This sequence encodes CASSATFRDRDRETQYF.

This clone was detected only once. CDR3 loop: CASSPGRGVSYNEQFF. The CDR3, as DNA: TGTGCCAGCAGCCCCGGTCGGGGGGTGTCCTACAATGAGCAGTTCTTC. The chain couples TRBV27 to TRBJ2-1, with 7 positions matching TRBD2. The CDR3 consists of 16 residues. V lost 6 bases to trimming and J lost 1 base; unmatched junction nucleotides: 9. Per germline, CDR1 MNHEY and CDR2 SMNVEV (reference sequence).

This chain links TRBV7-2 with TRBJ2-3, with TRBD2 matching over 7 bases. The CDR3 sequence is 17 residues long. Trimming took 4 bases from V and 2 from J; bases not matched to a gene: 12. Germline CDR1 and CDR2: SGHTA and FQGNSA. CDR3 nucleotide sequence: TGTGCCAGCAGCTCCTGGGGACTACCTCGCTACACAGATACGCAGTATTTT. Its protein product is CASSSWGLPRYTDTQYF.

The V call is TRBV6-5, the J call TRBJ2-2; unclear D gene. CDR3 length: 15 residues. V was clipped by 8 bases and J by 8 bases, with 21 bases between them. Per germline, CDR1 MNHEY and CDR2 SVGAGI. The CDR3 DNA follows: TGTGCCAGCTTCAACAGCCCAGGCCGCCTAGGGGAGCTGTTTTTT. Translation gives CASFNSPGRLGELFF.

Written as DNA, the CDR3 is TGTGCCAGCGGTGTAACAGGGGTGAACTACGAGCAGTACTTC. This translates into CASGVTGVNYEQYF. This chain joins TRBV27 and TRBJ2-7, with 7 positions matching TRBD1. Germline V CDR1 and CDR2: MNHEY, SMNVEV (reference sequence). The CDR3 extends over 14 amino acids. The trim removed 8 bases at V and 3 bases at J, leaving 10 bases unmatched.

CDR3 loop: CASSLDGSYGYTF. Here the CDR3 DNA reads TGTGCCAGCAGCTTAGACGGAAGCTATGGCTACACCTTC. The rearrangement joins TRBV7-9 to TRBJ1-2; D gene unclear. V lost 1 base and J lost 4, with 7 bases in between. The germline V gene encodes CDR1 SEHNR and CDR2 FQNEAQ (reference sequence). The CDR3 is 13 residues long.

This chain joins TRBV6-1 and TRBJ1-2, with D perhaps TRBD1 (6 bases). Germline V gene data show CDR1 as MNHNS and CDR2 as SASEGT. The ends were cut back, 6 bases at V and 4 bases at J, with 15 bases in the middle. This CDR3 comprises 14 residues. This CDR3 is CASRQGDFIYGYTF. The CDR3, as DNA: TGTGCCAGCAGACAGGGAGATTTTATCTATGGCTACACCTTC.

The chain links TRBV6-5 to TRBJ2-7, with a tentative D call TRBD2 (6 bases). Germline assignment: CDR1 MNHEY and CDR2 SVGAGI. CDR3 length: 14 residues. V lost 6 bases, J lost 3 bases, and 15 bases lay in between. The CDR3 reads CASSRITGVYEQYF. The CDR3 region has the DNA TGTGCCAGCAGCCGCATTACGGGAGTCTACGAGCAGTACTTC.

V is TRBV11-2 and J is TRBJ2-7; no definite D call. The germline V gene encodes CDR1 SGHAT and CDR2 FQNNGV. The CDR3 totals 14 residues. V lost 5 bases and J 2 bases, leaving 13 bases between the germline ends. CDR3: CASSHRHWAYEQYF. In nucleotides, the CDR3 is TGTGCCAGCAGCCATAGACACTGGGCCTACGAGCAGTACTTC.

This chain connects TRBV27 to TRBJ1-1; possibly TRBD1 for D (5 bases). Germline lookup yields CDR1 MNHEY and CDR2 SMNVEV (reference sequence). The CDR3 loop spans 12 amino acids. Deletions cut 7 bases from V and 11 bases from J, with 17 bases between. The CDR3 sequence is CASTRGDGEAFF. The CDR3 DNA sequence: TGTGCCAGCACGCGGGGGGACGGAGAGGCTTTCTTT.

The rearrangement links TRBV5-1 to TRBJ2-4; D may be TRBD1 (6 bases). V was pared by 0 bases and J by 8 bases, with 12 bases between. Germline V CDR1 and CDR2: SGHRS, YFSETQ. The CDR3 sequence is 14 residues long. This CDR3 reads CASSLETSGDIQYF. The CDR3 DNA reads TGCGCCAGCAGCTTGGAGACGTCAGGGGACATTCAGTACTTC. The full variable domain, in which reference TRBV5-1 and TRBJ2-4 provide the parts outside the CDR3, is KAGVTQTPRYLIKTRGQQVTLSCSPISGHRSVSWYQQTPGQGLQFLFEYFSETQRNKGNFPGRFSGRQFSNSRSEMNVSTLELGDSALYLCASSLETSGDIQYFGAGTRLSVL.

This chain links TRBV4-1 with TRBJ2-5; TRBD2 aligns across 11 bases. CDR3 size: 18 residues. Germline V lookup: CDR1 MGHRA, CDR2 YSYEKL. The ends lost 4 bases at V and 5 bases at J; junction bases unmatched: 15. CDR3 bases: TGCGCCAGCAGCCTCCTCTTAGGGCTAGCGGGAGGTGGGGAGACCCAGTACTTC. This translates into CASSLLLGLAGGGETQYF.

The chain links TRBV7-9 to TRBJ2-7, with unresolved D. Looked up from germline, CDR1 is SEHNR and CDR2 is FQNEAQ (reference sequence). V gave up 3 bases and J gave up 5 bases, with 17 bases separating them. The CDR3 consists of 15 residues. The CDR3 sequence: CASSLADNGNDEQYF. The CDR3, as DNA: TGTGCCAGCAGCTTGGCTGACAATGGGAATGACGAGCAGTACTTC. Looking up the rest from reference TRBV7-9 and TRBJ2-7 gives the full variable domain: DTGVSQNPRHKITKRGQNVTFRCDPISEHNRLYWYRQTLGQGPEFLTYFQNEAQLEKSRLLSDRFSAERPKGSFSTLEIQRTEQGDSAMYLCASSLADNGNDEQYFGPGTRLTVT.

The chain has TRBV7-9 and TRBJ2-1, with 12 positions matching TRBD2. This CDR3 comprises 18 residues. Germline assignment: CDR1 SEHNR and CDR2 FQNEAQ (reference sequence). The junction had 5 bases not matched to a gene; V was cut back by 2 bases and J by 0 bases. CDR3 bases: TGTGCCAGCAGCTTACCTAGCGGGGGGGTAAGCTCCTACAATGAGCAGTTCTTC. It is translated as CASSLPSGGVSSYNEQFF.

The chain couples TRBV2 to TRBJ2-1; D gene ambiguous. Germline V gene lookup returns CDR1 SNHLY and CDR2 FYNNEI. Trimming shortened V by 4 bases and J by 4 bases, and 17 bases separated the two germline ends. CDR3 length: 16 amino acids. The CDR3 nucleotides are TGTGCCAGCAGTGTCATAGCTCAGGTAGGGTACAATGAGCAGTTCTTC. It yields the protein CASSVIAQVGYNEQFF.

The rearrangement joins TRBV6-1 to TRBJ2-1; possibly TRBD2 for D (7 bases). Germline values: CDR1 MNHNS, CDR2 SASEGT. The length of the CDR3 is 15 residues. Trimming removed 7 bases from V and 10 bases from J, with 23 bases in between. The CDR3: CASTPSGGGAGEQFF. The DNA of the CDR3 is TGTGCCAGCACACCCTCCGGAGGGGGGGCCGGGGAGCAGTTCTTC.

The chain is built from TRBV11-1 and TRBJ1-1, with D maybe TRBD1 (5 bases). Trimming left V 5 bases short and J 3 bases short, with 19 bases between. The length of the CDR3 is 16 residues. The germline gives CDR1 SGHAT, CDR2 FQDESV (reference sequence). Written as DNA, the CDR3 is TGTGCCAGCAGCCCTAGTGCAGGGCTGGCGTACACTGAAGCTTTCTTT. Translating it yields CASSPSAGLAYTEAFF. The full variable domain, in which reference TRBV11-1 and TRBJ1-1 provide the parts outside the CDR3, is EAEVAQSPRYKITEKSQAVAFWCDPISGHATLYWYRQILGQGPELLVQFQDESVVDDSQLPKDRFSAERLKGVDSTLKIQPAELGDSAMYLCASSPSAGLAYTEAFFGQGTRLTVV.

This sequence joins TRBV6-5 and TRBJ2-1; the D gene is possibly TRBD2 (5 bases). Germline V gene lookup returns CDR1 MNHEY and CDR2 SVGAGI. CDR3 size: 13 residues. The CDR3 DNA follows: TGTGCAGGCACGGGGAGACCCTACAATGAGCAGTTCTTC. Protein sequence: CAGTGRPYNEQFF.

The chain combines TRBV4-1 with TRBJ2-5; TRBD2 agrees at 9 bases. The CDR3 consists of 17 residues. Germline assignment: CDR1 MGHRA and CDR2 YSYEKL. V lost 0 bases to trimming and J lost 2 bases; unmatched junction nucleotides: 7. The DNA for the CDR3 is TGCGCCAGCAGCCAAGAGAAACTAGCGGGCGTTCAAGAGACCCAGTACTTC. Protein: CASSQEKLAGVQETQYF.

V gene TRBV2 combines with J gene TRBJ2-7, with 13 nucleotides matching TRBD2. The CDR3 loop spans 15 amino acids. V lost 5 bases and J lost 4; bases outside the gene matches: 5. The V gene's germline CDR1 is SNHLY and CDR2 FYNNEI. The CDR3 DNA follows: TGTGCCAGCAGTATCACTAGCGGGGGGGTTTACGAGCAGTACTTC. Translation gives CASSITSGGVYEQYF.

J is TRBJ1-2 and V is TRBV7-9, with TRBD1 as a possible D gene (5 bases). The V gene lost 4 bases and the J gene lost 13 bases, with 19 bases spanning the gap. Germline CDR1 SEHNR, CDR2 FQNEAQ (reference sequence). The CDR3 runs 13 residues. The CDR3 DNA sequence: TGTGCCAGCAGCTCAGGGACGGTATCGGGTGTCACCTTC. This encodes CASSSGTVSGVTF.